This T cell receptor (beta chain) was recovered during a study of beta chain features in type 1 diabetes. On this clone itself: Its specificity is unknown.

Of the isolated RNA, all was reverse transcribed, and so the sequenced material was expressed TCRB transcripts. The data were produced by immunoSEQ multiplex PCR, yet TCRdb's version contains in-frame clones alone and is incomplete. Among fewer than 250,000 clones listed, over 9.5% were seen once. Cell sorting via CD45RO/CCR7/CD25/CD127/CD95/CD27 was performed to obtain CD4+ naive, central memory, regulatory and stem cell-like memory cells. Per germline, CDR1 MDHEN and CDR2 SYDVKM. The CDR3 runs to 15 residues. Unmatched junction bases numbered 12, after V lost 6 bases and J lost 7 bases. Whole-study results and caveats: A cDNA-based sequencing approach could over-represent cells with high TCR expression.

The sequenced sample was naive CD4+ T cells from blood. The TCR sequence derives from a young woman in good health. This rearrangement joins TRBV28 to TRBJ2-3; 8 nucleotides line up with TRBD2. The CDR3 reads CASRATSERIYTQYF. The CDR3 DNA reads TGTGCCAGCAGGGCGACTAGCGAGAGAATCTATACGCAGTATTTT.